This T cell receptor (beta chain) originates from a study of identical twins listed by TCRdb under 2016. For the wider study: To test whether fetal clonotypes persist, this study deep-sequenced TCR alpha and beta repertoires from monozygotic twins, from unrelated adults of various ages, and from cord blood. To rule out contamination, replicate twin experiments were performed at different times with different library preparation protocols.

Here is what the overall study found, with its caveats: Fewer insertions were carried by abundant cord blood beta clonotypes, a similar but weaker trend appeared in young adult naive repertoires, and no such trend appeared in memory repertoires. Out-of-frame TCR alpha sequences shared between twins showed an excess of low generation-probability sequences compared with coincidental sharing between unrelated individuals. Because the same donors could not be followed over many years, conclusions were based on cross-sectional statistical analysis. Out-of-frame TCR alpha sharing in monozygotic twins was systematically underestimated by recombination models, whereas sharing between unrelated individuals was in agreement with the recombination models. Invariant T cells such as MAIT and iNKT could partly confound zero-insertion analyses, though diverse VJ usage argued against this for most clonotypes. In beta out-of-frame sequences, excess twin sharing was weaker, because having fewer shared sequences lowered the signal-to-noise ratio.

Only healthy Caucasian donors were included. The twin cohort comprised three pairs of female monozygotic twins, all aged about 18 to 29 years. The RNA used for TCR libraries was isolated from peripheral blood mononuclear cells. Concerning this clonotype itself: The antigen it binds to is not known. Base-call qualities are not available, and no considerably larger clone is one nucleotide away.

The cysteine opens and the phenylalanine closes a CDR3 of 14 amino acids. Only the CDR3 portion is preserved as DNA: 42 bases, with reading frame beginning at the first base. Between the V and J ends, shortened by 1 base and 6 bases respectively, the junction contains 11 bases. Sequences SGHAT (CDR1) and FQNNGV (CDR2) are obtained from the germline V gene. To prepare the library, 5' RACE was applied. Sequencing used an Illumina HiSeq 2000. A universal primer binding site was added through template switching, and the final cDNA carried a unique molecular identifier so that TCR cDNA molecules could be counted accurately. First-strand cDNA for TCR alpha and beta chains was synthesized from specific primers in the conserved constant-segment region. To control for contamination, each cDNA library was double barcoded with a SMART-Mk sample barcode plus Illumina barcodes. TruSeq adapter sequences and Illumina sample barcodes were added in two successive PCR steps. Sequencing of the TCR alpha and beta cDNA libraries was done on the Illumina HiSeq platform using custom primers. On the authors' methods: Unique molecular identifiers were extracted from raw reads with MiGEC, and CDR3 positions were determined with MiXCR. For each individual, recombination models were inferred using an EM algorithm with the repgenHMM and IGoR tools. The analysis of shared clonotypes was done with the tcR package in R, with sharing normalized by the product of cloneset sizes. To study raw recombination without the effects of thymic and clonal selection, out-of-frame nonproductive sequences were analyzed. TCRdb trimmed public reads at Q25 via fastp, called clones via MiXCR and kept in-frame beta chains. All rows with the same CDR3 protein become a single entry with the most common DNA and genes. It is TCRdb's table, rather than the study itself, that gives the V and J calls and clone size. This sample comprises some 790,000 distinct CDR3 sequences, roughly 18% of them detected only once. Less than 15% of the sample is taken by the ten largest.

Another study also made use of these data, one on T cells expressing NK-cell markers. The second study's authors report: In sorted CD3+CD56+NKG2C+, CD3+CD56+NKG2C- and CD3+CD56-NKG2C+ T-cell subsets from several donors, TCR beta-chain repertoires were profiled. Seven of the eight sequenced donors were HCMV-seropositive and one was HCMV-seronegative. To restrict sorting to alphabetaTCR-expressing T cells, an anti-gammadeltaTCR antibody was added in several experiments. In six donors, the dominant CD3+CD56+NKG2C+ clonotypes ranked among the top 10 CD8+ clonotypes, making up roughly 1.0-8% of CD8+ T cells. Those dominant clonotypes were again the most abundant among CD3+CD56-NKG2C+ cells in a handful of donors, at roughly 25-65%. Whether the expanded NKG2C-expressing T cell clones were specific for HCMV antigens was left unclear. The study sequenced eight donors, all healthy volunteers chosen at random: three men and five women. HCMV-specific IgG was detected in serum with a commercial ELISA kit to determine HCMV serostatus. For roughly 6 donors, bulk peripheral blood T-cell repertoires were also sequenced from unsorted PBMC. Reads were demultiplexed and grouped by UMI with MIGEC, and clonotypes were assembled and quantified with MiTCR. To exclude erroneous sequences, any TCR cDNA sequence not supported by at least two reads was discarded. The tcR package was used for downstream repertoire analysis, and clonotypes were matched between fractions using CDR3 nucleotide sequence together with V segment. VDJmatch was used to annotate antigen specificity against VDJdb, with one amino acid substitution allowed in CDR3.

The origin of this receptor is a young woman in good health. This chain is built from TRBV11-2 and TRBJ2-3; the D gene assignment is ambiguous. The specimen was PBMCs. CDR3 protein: CASSLGSGPDTQYF. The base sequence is TGTGCCAGCAGCTTAGGGTCGGGTCCGGATACGCAGTATTTT.